This TCR beta chain is from a study of cytomegalovirus exposure and HLA in healthy donors. Study-level background: Unique TCR beta sequences numbering fewer than 130 million came from approximately 180 million T cells in an earlier analysis. Study-level points and caveats: In vitro data verified a few CMV-associated chains as specific for CMV antigens.

Regarding this clone: Its target is not known.

The CDR3 length is 18 residues. Germline CDR1 SGHRS, CDR2 YFSETQ. V was clipped by 2 bases and J by 9 bases; unmatched bases: 16. PCR was performed using 60 Vbeta and 13 Jbeta primers. Profiled with immunoSEQ multiplex PCR; TCRdb holds only in-frame clones, not every one. The table has 150,000 to 200,000 clones, over 70% seen once; the top ten hold 2.5% to 3%. The clonotype originates from a woman aged 45 to 65 in good health and CMV-seropositive. This rearrangement joins TRBV5-1 to TRBJ2-1, with TRBD2 matching over 11 bases. Sequenced input: PBMCs. Written as DNA, the CDR3 is TGCGCCAGCAGCTTACTCACCTATAGCGGGGGGGCGAATACTGAGCAGTTCTTC. Amino acids: CASSLLTYSGGANTEQFF.